The 21 T cell receptor beta chains in this list originate from one sample, sequenced in a study of shared clonotypes between healthy human individuals. The assay was immunoSEQ multiplex PCR, and TCRdb's table has in-frame clones only and misses some. The sample contains about 2.4 million clones, 80% to 95% of which appear only once. Sequencing was done on a sample of naive CD4+ T cells from PBMCs. Specified subset: CD45RA+ positively selected. All receptors come from a young man in good health. Some clones in this sample may be carry-over from other donors' samples.

In its sample, this clone was seen once. This sequence joins TRBV28 and TRBJ2-1, with TRBD1 matching 9 bases. Trimming removed 8 bases from V and 5 bases from J; junction bases left unmatched: 7. The CDR3 length is 14 residues. CDR1 and CDR2 from the germline V gene are MDHEN and SYDVKM. The DNA of the CDR3 is TGTGCCAGCCTCCTGGACAGGGGTCACAATGAGCAGTTCTTC. It codes for CASLLDRGHNEQFF.

The chain joins TRBV14 to TRBJ2-2; 10 nucleotides match TRBD1. Germline CDR1 reads SGHDN; CDR2 reads FVKESK. This CDR3 comprises 13 residues. Unmatched junction bases numbered 0, after V lost 5 bases and J lost 6 bases. The CDR3 loop reads CASSGQGAGELFF. Written as DNA, the CDR3 is TGTGCCAGCAGCGGACAGGGGGCCGGGGAGCTGTTTTTT.

The chain combines TRBV4-1 with TRBJ1-4, with D hard to call. This CDR3 spans 15 amino acids. The germline V gene encodes CDR1 MGHRA and CDR2 YSYEKL. V was cut by 0 bases and J by 8 bases, with 13 bases left in between. The DNA of the CDR3 is TGCGCCAGCAGCCAAGATCTTGTTCTCGGGGAAAAACTGTTTTTT. It codes for CASSQDLVLGEKLFF.

There are a few counts of this clone. This sequence joins TRBV6-5 and TRBJ1-5, with D possibly being TRBD1 (5 bases). Germline lookup yields CDR1 MNHEY and CDR2 SVGAGI. Deletions cut 6 bases from V and 7 bases from J, with 13 bases between. The CDR3 extends over 13 amino acids. The CDR3 loop reads CASRKGGAQPQHF. CDR3 nucleotides: TGTGCCAGCAGAAAGGGCGGGGCACAGCCCCAGCATTTT.

This clone was observed a single time. This rearrangement joins TRBV7-9 to TRBJ2-7; D is possibly TRBD2 (6 bases). Germline CDR1 is SEHNR and CDR2 is FQNEAQ (reference sequence). CDR3 size: 14 residues. The V end lost 11 bases, the J end lost 4 bases, and 21 bases lay between the germline ends. CDR3 DNA sequence: TGTGCCTCCGCGGGACGGGAGAGAGTGTACGAGCAGTACTTC. As protein: CASAGRERVYEQYF.

This clone was counted between two and nine times. Other DNA sequences in this sample translate to the same CDR3. The chain's CDR3 is CASSLGLAGDEQFF. The CDR3 DNA sequence: TGCGCCAGCAGCTTGGGACTAGCGGGAGATGAGCAGTTCTTC. The chain carries TRBV5-1 and TRBJ2-1, with TRBD2 matching 12 bases. The CDR3 length is 14 residues. With 0 bases clipped from V and 8 bases from J, the junction kept 0 bases outside the gene matches. The germline CDR1 and CDR2 sequences are SGHRS and YFSETQ. Supplemented by reference TRBV5-1 and TRBJ2-1, the full variable domain reads KAGVTQTPRYLIKTRGQQVTLSCSPISGHRSVSWYQQTPGQGLQFLFEYFSETQRNKGNFPGRFSGRQFSNSRSEMNVSTLELGDSALYLCASSLGLAGDEQFFGPGTRLTVL.

V is TRBV28 and J is TRBJ2-7; D call uncertain. The V end lost 10 bases, the J end lost 9 bases, and 16 bases lay between the germline ends. Germline loops: CDR1 MDHEN, CDR2 SYDVKM. There are 11 residues in the CDR3. The CDR3 loop reads CATLHGSRQYF. CDR3 bases: TGTGCCACCCTCCACGGTTCTAGGCAGTACTTC. Combining the CDR3 with reference TRBV28 and TRBJ2-7 gives the whole variable domain DVKVTQSSRYLVKRTGEKVFLECVQDMDHENMFWYRQDPGLGLRLIYFSYDVKMKEKGDIPEGYSVSREKKERFSLILESASTNQTSMYLCATLHGSRQYFGPGTRLTVT.

This chain links TRBV29-1 with TRBJ2-5; possibly TRBD1 or TRBD2 for D (5 bases each). The J call is in doubt because the DNA end fits TRBJ2-7 better. This CDR3 has 12 amino acids. Germline V gene lookup returns CDR1 SQVTM and CDR2 ANQGSEA. CDR3 bases: TGCAGCGTTTCGAGGGGCGCCGACGAGCAGTACTTC. Its protein is CSVSRGADEQYF.

The V call is TRBV10-3, the J call TRBJ2-7; TRBD1 aligns across 8 bases. V was clipped by 5 bases and J by 0 bases; unmatched bases: 15. Germline CDR1 ENHRY, CDR2 SYGVKD. The CDR3 consists of 18 residues. Here the CDR3 reads CAISSPELRDRSSYEQYF. For the CDR3, the DNA is TGTGCCATCAGTTCACCCGAACTGCGGGACAGGAGCTCCTACGAGCAGTACTTC.

Concerning this clone: Other DNA sequences of this sample code for an identical CDR3. J is TRBJ2-1 and V is TRBV7-3; maybe TRBD2 (5 bases). This CDR3 comprises 14 residues. V was trimmed by 2 bases and J by 1 base, leaving 6 bases between them. Germline V gene sequence: CDR1 SGHTA, CDR2 FQGTGA. CDR3 residues: CASSLAGSYNEQFF. The CDR3 region has the DNA TGTGCCAGCAGCTTAGCGGGTTCCTACAATGAGCAGTTCTTC.

The chain uses TRBV6-1 and TRBJ1-1; D is unclear. The CDR3 is 14 residues long. Germline-derived CDR1 and CDR2 are MNHNS and SASEGT. Trimming stripped 5 bases from V and 4 bases from J, with 14 bases between. The CDR3 sequence is CASSSYGRGTEAFF. Here the CDR3 DNA reads TGTGCCAGCAGTTCATATGGGCGCGGCACTGAAGCTTTCTTT.

The V call is TRBV7-8, the J call TRBJ2-7; no definite D call. V gave up 1 base and J gave up 8 bases, with 12 bases separating them. The CDR3 totals 13 residues. Germline CDR1 reads SGHVS; CDR2 reads FQNEAQ. CDR3 in DNA: TGTGCCAGCAGCTTAGAGGGTCGGCAGCAGCAGTACTTC. This encodes CASSLEGRQQQYF. The complete variable domain, with remaining parts taken from reference TRBV7-8 and TRBJ2-7, reads GAGVSQSPRYKVAKRGQDVALRCDPISGHVSLFWYQQALGQGPEFLTYFQNEAQLDKSGLPSDRFFAERPEGSVSTLKIQRTQQEDSAVYLCASSLEGRQQQYFGPGTRLTVT.

This chain uses TRBV5-4 with TRBJ2-2; TRBD2 agrees at 9 bases. Germline V lookup: CDR1 SGHNT, CDR2 YYREEE (reference sequence). This CDR3 comprises 16 residues. Trimming removed 1 base from V and 6 bases from J; junction bases left unmatched: 7. CDR3 amino acids: CASSLRREGGAGELFF. The CDR3 nucleotides are TGTGCCAGCAGCTTGAGGCGGGAGGGCGGAGCCGGGGAGCTGTTTTTT.

This chain connects TRBV5-1 to TRBJ2-7; 8 bases align to TRBD2. There are 15 residues in the CDR3. From germline, CDR1 is SGHRS and CDR2 YFSETQ. V lost 3 bases and J lost 1; bases outside the gene matches: 6. This CDR3 is CASSSGLGVSYEQYF. The CDR3 bases are TGCGCCAGCAGCTCGGGACTAGGTGTATCCTACGAGCAGTACTTC.

Of note for this clone: Other DNA variants within this sample encode the same CDR3. The chain employs TRBV5-4 and TRBJ2-3, with D hard to call. CDR1 and CDR2 (germline): SGHNT, YYREEE (reference sequence). This CDR3 spans 14 amino acids. The V gene lost 0 bases and the J gene lost 1 base, with 6 bases spanning the gap. The CDR3 DNA sequence: TGTGCCAGCAGCTTGGGGGCCGGCACAGATACGCAGTATTTT. Amino acid sequence: CASSLGAGTDTQYF.

This rearrangement joins TRBV7-9 to TRBJ1-2; D gene unclear. The V end was cut by 4 bases, the J end by 0 bases, with 3 bases between. The CDR3 has 12 amino acids. Looked up from germline, CDR1 is SEHNR and CDR2 is FQNEAQ (reference sequence). In nucleotides, the CDR3 is TGTGCCAGCAGCTACGCTAACTATGGCTACACCTTC. Its protein product is CASSYANYGYTF.

This rearrangement joins TRBV28 to TRBJ2-4; D is possibly TRBD2 (6 bases). V lost 6 bases, J lost 1 base, and 22 bases lay in between. The CDR3 length is 18 residues. The germline gives CDR1 MDHEN, CDR2 SYDVKM. The CDR3 DNA reads as TGTGCCAGCAGGCCGATCTACAGCGGGCCGGGGGCCAAAAACATTCAGTACTTC. Translating gives CASRPIYSGPGAKNIQYF.

The rearrangement links TRBV28 to TRBJ2-3, with 12 bases identical to TRBD2. The CDR3 runs 19 residues. CDR1 MDHEN and CDR2 SYDVKM come from the germline V gene. The ends lost 3 bases at V and 1 base at J; junction bases unmatched: 11. The chain's CDR3 is CASSLALAGGPMGTDTQYF. The CDR3 nucleotides are TGTGCCAGCAGTTTGGCCCTAGCGGGAGGGCCTATGGGCACAGATACGCAGTATTTT.

CDR3 sequence reads: CASSLSLGFSGANVLTF. The CDR3, as DNA: TGTGCCAGCAGCTTGAGTCTAGGATTCTCTGGGGCCAACGTCCTGACTTTC. The V gene is TRBV5-4, the J gene TRBJ2-6; the D is unclear. V was trimmed by 1 base and J by 0 bases, leaving 11 bases between them. Germline V gene data show CDR1 as SGHNT and CDR2 as YYREEE (reference sequence). The CDR3 sequence is 17 residues long.

On this clone itself: This sample also contains other DNA sequences that code for the same CDR3. In nucleotides, the CDR3 is TGCGCCAGCAGCCCTGGACTAGCGGGAGACAATGAGCAGTTCTTC. It is translated as CASSPGLAGDNEQFF. The chain employs TRBV5-1 and TRBJ2-1; 13 nucleotides align to TRBD2. Germline assignment: CDR1 SGHRS and CDR2 YFSETQ. The CDR3 loop spans 15 amino acids. Trimming removed 4 bases from V and 5 bases from J; junction bases left unmatched: 3. Variable domain in full (rest from reference TRBV5-1 and TRBJ2-1): KAGVTQTPRYLIKTRGQQVTLSCSPISGHRSVSWYQQTPGQGLQFLFEYFSETQRNKGNFPGRFSGRQFSNSRSEMNVSTLELGDSALYLCASSPGLAGDNEQFFGPGTRLTVL.

The rearrangement joins TRBV28 to TRBJ1-2; D gene uncertain. Trimming cost V 2 bases and J 4 bases, with 8 bases left between them. Germline assignment: CDR1 MDHEN and CDR2 SYDVKM. The CDR3 has 13 amino acids. The CDR3, as DNA: TGTGCCAGCAGTTTAGTGGGTGCCTATGGCTACACCTTC. Protein sequence: CASSLVGAYGYTF.